The clone carrying this T cell receptor beta chain was detected once. As yet, its antigen is unknown. The junction shows a germline mismatch at one end, possibly a read error. These data are taken from a study of cytomegalovirus exposure and HLA in healthy donors. Whole-study findings and limits: Fewer N-insertions (relative to the roughly 670-donor mean) were reportedly seen in an Asian-associated ancestry cluster in a later analysis. No immune exposure information besides CMV serostatus was available. Later analysis suggested most CMV-associated TCR beta chains were HLA-restricted.

PCR used 60 Vbeta primers and 13 Jbeta primers. Original processing methods: There were some 87 million unique TCR beta chains by a later count, and about 12 million of them were shared. The data were produced by immunoSEQ multiplex PCR, yet TCRdb's version contains in-frame clones alone and is incomplete. V, J and clone size reflect that table, while D and trimming were determined from the DNA. The profile covers 150,000 to 200,000 clones, with roughly 77% appearing a single time and approximately 3.6% taken by the ten largest. Germline V CDR1 and CDR2: SGHNT, YYREEE (reference sequence). The CDR3 runs to 14 residues.

This sequence joins TRBV5-4 and TRBJ2-1, with 7 bases identical to TRBD2. The sequence was collected from a man in his forties in good health and CMV-seropositive. Specimen: PBMCs. The CDR3 nucleotides read TGTGCCAGCAGCCCAAGGACCCCGGGGGGTGAGCAGCTCTTC. This gives the protein CASSPRTPGGEQLF.